This TCR beta chain stems from a study of CD4+ T cells in melanoma. This clone was found a few times. The table came from immunoSEQ multiplex PCR; TCRdb's copy has only in-frame clones and leaves some out. The sample records about 5,000 clones, roughly three fifths being singletons. V shed 3 bases and J shed 7 bases, with 10 bases lying between them. CDR3 length: 14 amino acids. The germline V gene has CDR1 MGHRA and CDR2 YSYEKL. The chain employs TRBV4-1 and TRBJ1-6; TRBD1 might be the D (6 bases). The clonotype comes from a human donor with melanoma. The sample comprised cells from a culture (not recorded whether cultured in vitro). CDR3 protein: CASSHRTENSPLHF. CDR3 coding DNA: TGCGCCAGCAGCCACCGGACAGAGAATTCACCCCTCCACTTT.